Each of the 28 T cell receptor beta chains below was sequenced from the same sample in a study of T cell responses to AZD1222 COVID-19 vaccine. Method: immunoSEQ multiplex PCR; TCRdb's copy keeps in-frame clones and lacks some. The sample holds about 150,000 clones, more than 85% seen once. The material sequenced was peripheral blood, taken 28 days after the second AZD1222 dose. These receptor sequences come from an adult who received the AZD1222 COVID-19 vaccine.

CDR3 protein: CAISSGADTQYF. Written as DNA, the CDR3 is TGTGCCATCAGTTCGGGAGCAGATACGCAGTATTTT. This chain links TRBV10-3 with TRBJ2-3; possible D gene TRBD2, 6 bases. V lost 5 bases and J 4 bases, leaving 7 bases between the germline ends. Germline CDR1 ENHRY, CDR2 SYGVKD. This CDR3 contains 12 residues.

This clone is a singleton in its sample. This chain's CDR3 is CASSSQGNTEAFF. In nucleotides, the CDR3 is TGTGCCAGCAGTTCACAGGGGAACACTGAAGCTTTCTTT. The chain uses TRBV11-1 and TRBJ1-1, with a weak D call TRBD1 (6 bases). Germline assignment: CDR1 SGHAT and CDR2 FQDESV (reference sequence). The V end lost 6 bases, the J end lost 1 base, and 9 bases lay between the germline ends. The CDR3 length is 13 residues. The entire variable domain, with the rest obtained from reference TRBV11-1 and TRBJ1-1, is as follows: EAEVAQSPRYKITEKSQAVAFWCDPISGHATLYWYRQILGQGPELLVQFQDESVVDDSQLPKDRFSAERLKGVDSTLKIQPAELGDSAMYLCASSSQGNTEAFFGQGTRLTVV.

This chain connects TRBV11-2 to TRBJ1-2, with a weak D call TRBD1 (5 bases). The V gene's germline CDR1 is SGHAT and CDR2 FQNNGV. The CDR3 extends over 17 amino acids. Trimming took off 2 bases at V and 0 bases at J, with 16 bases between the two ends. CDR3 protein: CASSLRGLGPPNYGYTF. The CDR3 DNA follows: TGTGCCAGCAGCTTAAGGGGTCTCGGACCGCCTAACTATGGCTACACCTTC. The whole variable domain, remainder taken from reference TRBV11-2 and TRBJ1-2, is EAGVAQSPRYKIIEKRQSVAFWCNPISGHATLYWYQQILGQGPKLLIQFQNNGVVDDSQLPKDRFSAERLKGVDSTLKIQPAKLEDSAVYLCASSLRGLGPPNYGYTFGSGTRLTVV.

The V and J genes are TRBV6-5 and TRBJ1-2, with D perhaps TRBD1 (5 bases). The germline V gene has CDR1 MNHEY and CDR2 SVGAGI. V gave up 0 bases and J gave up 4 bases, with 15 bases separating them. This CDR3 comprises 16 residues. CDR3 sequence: CASSYSRRGALYGYTF. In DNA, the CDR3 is TGTGCCAGCAGTTACTCGAGGAGGGGCGCGCTCTATGGCTACACCTTC.

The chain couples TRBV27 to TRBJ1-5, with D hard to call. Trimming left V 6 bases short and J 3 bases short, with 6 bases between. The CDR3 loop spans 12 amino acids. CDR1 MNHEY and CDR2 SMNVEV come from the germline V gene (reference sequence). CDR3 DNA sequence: TGTGCCAGCAGGGCGCCCAATCAGCCCCAGCATTTT. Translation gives CASRAPNQPQHF.

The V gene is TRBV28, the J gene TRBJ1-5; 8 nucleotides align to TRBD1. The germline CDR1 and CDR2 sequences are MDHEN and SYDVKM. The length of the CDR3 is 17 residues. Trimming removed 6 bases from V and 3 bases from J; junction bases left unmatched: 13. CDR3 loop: CASSRILTGGFNQPQHF. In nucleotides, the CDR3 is TGTGCCAGCAGCCGAATCCTCACAGGGGGTTTCAATCAGCCCCAGCATTTT.

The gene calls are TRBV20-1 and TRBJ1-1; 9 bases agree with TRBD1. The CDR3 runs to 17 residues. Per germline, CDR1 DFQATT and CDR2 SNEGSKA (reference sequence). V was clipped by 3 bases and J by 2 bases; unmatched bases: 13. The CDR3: CSASDPGTGRGNTEAFF. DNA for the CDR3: TGCAGTGCTAGTGACCCCGGGACAGGGAGAGGAAACACTGAAGCTTTCTTT.

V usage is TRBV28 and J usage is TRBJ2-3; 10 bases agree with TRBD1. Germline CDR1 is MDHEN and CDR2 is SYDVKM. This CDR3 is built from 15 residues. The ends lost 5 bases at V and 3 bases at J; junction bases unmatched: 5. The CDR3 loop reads CASSDRGRGTDTQYF. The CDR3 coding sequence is TGTGCCAGCAGTGACAGGGGGCGTGGGACAGATACGCAGTATTTT.

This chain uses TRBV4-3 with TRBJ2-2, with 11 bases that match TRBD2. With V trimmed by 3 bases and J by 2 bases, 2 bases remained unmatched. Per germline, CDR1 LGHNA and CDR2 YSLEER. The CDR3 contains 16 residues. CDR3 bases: TGCGCCAGCAGCCACGGGACTAGCGGCAACACCGGGGAGCTGTTTTTT. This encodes CASSHGTSGNTGELFF.

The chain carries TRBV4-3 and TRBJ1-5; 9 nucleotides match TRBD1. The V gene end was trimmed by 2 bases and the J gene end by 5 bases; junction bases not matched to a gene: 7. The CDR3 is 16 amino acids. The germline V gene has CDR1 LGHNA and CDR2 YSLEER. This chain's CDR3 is CASSQTGQGPDQPQHF. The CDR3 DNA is TGCGCCAGCAGCCAAACCGGACAGGGGCCCGATCAGCCCCAGCATTTT.

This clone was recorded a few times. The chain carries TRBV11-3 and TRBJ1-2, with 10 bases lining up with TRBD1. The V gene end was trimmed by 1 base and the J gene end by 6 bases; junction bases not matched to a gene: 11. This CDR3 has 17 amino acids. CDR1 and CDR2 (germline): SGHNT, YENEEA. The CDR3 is CASSLGLGGQGDHGYTF. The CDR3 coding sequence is TGTGCCAGCAGCTTAGGACTAGGAGGACAGGGGGATCATGGCTACACCTTC.

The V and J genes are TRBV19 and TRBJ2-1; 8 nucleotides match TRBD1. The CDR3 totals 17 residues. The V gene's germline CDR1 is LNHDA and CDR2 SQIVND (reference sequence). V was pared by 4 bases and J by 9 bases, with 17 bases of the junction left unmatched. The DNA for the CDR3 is TGTGCCAGTAGTACCCTCCCGGGACAGGATATAGACGGTGAGCAGTTCTTC. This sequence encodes CASSTLPGQDIDGEQFF.

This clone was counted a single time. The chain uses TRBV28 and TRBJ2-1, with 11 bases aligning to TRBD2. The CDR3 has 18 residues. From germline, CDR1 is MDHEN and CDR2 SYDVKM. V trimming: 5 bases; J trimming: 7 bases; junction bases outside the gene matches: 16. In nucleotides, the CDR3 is TGTGCCAGCAGTCGCTTTAGAGTAGCGGGAGGGCGCGTTAATGAGCAGTTCTTC. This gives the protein CASSRFRVAGGRVNEQFF.

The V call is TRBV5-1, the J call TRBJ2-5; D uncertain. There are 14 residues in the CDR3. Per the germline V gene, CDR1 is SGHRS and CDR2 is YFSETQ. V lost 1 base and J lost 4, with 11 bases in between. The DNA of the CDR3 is TGCGCCAGCAGCTTGCTGTCCCCCCCAGAGACCCAGTACTTC. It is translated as CASSLLSPPETQYF. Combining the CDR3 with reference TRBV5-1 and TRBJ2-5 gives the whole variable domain KAGVTQTPRYLIKTRGQQVTLSCSPISGHRSVSWYQQTPGQGLQFLFEYFSETQRNKGNFPGRFSGRQFSNSRSEMNVSTLELGDSALYLCASSLLSPPETQYFGPGTRLLVL.

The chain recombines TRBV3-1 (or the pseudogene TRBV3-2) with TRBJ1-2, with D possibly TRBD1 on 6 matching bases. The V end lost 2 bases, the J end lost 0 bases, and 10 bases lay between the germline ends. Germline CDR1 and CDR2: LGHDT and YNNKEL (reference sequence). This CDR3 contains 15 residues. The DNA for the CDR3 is TGTGCCAGCAGCCAACCCGGACAGTCTAACTATGGCTACACCTTC. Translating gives CASSQPGQSNYGYTF.

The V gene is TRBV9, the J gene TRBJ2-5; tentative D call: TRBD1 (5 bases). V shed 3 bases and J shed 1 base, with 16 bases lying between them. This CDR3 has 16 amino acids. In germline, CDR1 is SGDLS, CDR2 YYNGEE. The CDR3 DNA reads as TGTGCCAGCAGCGCCCACACAAATAGGGGCCAAGAGACCCAGTACTTC. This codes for CASSAHTNRGQETQYF.

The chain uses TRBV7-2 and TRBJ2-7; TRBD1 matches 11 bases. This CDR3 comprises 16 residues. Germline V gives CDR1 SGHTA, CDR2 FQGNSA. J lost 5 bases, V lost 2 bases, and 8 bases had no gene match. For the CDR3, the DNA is TGTGCCAGCAGCTTAATCCCGGGACAGGGGGATAACGAGCAGTACTTC. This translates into CASSLIPGQGDNEQYF.

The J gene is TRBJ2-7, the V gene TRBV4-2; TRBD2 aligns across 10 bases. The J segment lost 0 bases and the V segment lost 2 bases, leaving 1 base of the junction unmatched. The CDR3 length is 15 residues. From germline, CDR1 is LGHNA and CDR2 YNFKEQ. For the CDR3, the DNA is TGTGCCAGCAGCCAACCTAGCGGGAGCTCCTACGAGCAGTACTTC. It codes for CASSQPSGSSYEQYF.

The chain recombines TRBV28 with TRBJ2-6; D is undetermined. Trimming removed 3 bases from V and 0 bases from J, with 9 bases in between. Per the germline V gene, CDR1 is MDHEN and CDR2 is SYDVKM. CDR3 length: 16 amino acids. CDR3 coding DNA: TGTGCCAGCAGTTTGTCGCTGTTCTCTGGGGCCAACGTCCTGACTTTC. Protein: CASSLSLFSGANVLTF.

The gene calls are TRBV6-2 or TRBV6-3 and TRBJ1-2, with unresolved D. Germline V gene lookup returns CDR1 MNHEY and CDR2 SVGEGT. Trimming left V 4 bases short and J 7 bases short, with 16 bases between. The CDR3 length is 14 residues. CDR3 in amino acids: CASSSGFEGGGYTF. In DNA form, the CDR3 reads TGTGCCAGCAGTTCGGGTTTTGAAGGTGGTGGCTACACCTTC.

The CDR3 sequence: CASSADREDEQYF. The DNA of the CDR3 is TGTGCCAGCAGCGCGGACAGGGAAGACGAGCAGTACTTC. This rearrangement joins TRBV7-9 to TRBJ2-7; 8 bases map to TRBD1. CDR3 length: 13 amino acids. The trim removed 5 bases at V and 5 bases at J, leaving 5 bases unmatched. The germline CDR1 and CDR2 sequences are SEHNR and FQNEAQ (reference sequence). Together with reference TRBV7-9 and TRBJ2-7, the CDR3 gives the full variable domain: DTGVSQNPRHKITKRGQNVTFRCDPISEHNRLYWYRQTLGQGPEFLTYFQNEAQLEKSRLLSDRFSAERPKGSFSTLEIQRTEQGDSAMYLCASSADREDEQYFGPGTRLTVT.

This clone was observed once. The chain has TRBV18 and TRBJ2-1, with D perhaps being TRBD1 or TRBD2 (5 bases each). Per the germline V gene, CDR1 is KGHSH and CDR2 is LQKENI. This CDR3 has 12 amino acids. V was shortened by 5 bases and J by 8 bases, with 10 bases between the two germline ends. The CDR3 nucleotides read TGTGCCAGCTCAGCACTGGGGGATGAGCAGTTCTTC. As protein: CASSALGDEQFF.

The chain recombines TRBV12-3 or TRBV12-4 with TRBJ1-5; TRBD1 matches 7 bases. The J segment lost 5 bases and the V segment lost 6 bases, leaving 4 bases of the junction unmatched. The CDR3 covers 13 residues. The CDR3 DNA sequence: TGTGCCAGCAGCGAGGACAGGTATCAGCCCCAGCATTTT. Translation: CASSEDRYQPQHF.

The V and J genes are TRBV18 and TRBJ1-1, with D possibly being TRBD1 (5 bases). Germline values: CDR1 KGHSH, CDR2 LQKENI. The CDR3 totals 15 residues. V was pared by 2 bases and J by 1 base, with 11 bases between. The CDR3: CASSPSGAQNTEAFF. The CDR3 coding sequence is TGTGCCAGCTCACCAAGCGGGGCCCAGAACACTGAAGCTTTCTTT. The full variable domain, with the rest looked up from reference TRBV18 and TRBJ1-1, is NAGVMQNPRHLVRRRGQEARLRCSPMKGHSHVYWYRQLPEEGLKFMVYLQKENIIDESGMPKERFSAEFPKEGPSILRIQQVVRGDSAAYFCASSPSGAQNTEAFFGQGTRLTVV.

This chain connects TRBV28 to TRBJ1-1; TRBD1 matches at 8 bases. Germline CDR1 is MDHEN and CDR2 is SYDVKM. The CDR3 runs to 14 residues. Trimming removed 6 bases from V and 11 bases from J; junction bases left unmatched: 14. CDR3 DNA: TGTGCCAGCAGAAACCAGGGGGCGGTAAGTCTGGCTTTCTTT. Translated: CASRNQGAVSLAFF.

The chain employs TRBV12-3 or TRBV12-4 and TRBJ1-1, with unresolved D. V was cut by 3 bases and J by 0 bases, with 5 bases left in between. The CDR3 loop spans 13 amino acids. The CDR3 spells CASSLRMNTEAFF. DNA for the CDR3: TGTGCCAGCAGTTTGAGAATGAACACTGAAGCTTTCTTT.

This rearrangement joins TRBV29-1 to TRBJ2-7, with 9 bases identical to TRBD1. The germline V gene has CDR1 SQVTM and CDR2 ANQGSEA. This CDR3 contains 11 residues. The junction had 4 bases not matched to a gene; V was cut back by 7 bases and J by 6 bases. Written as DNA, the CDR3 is TGCAGCGCCTGGACAGGGGTCGAGCAGTACTTC. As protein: CSAWTGVEQYF.

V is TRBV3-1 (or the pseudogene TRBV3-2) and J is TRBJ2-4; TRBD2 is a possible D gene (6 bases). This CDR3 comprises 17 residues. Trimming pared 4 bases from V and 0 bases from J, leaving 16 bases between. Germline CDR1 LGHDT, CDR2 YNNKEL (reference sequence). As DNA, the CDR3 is TGTGCCAGCAGCCGAGGGTCTAGCGTACTAGCCAAAAACATTCAGTACTTC. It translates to CASSRGSSVLAKNIQYF.